Below are 26 T cell receptor beta chains sequenced from a single sample in a study of T-cell reconstitution after alpha-beta-depleted transplantation in children (dated by TCRdb to between 2015 and 2016). To prepare the library, PCR was applied. Sequencing took place on an Illumina HiSeq 2500. TCR libraries were prepared with molecular barcoding, using unique molecular identifiers to normalize TCRbeta repertoire quantification. The public reads were run again by TCRdb, first through fastp at Q25 and then through MiXCR, and only productive beta chains were kept. CDR3 protein duplicates are merged, each entry listing the most common genes and DNA. Here the sample has 200,000 to 250,000 distinct CDR3 sequences; around 7% occur a single time. Of the sample, 5.5% is held by the ten largest clones. The treatment or condition label, as the study defines it: allogeneic hematopoietic cell transplantation with graft depleted of TCRalphabeta T cells and CD19 B cells.

Here the sequenced sample was PBMCs, taken before TCRalphabeta/CD19-depleted stem cell transplant. Source of these receptors: a boy aged 2 to 10 with acute lymphoblastic leukemia, due to receive a stem cell transplant.

Only a few counts were recorded for this clonotype. The chain combines TRBV20-1 with TRBJ2-7; the match to TRBD2 covers 14 bases. The germline CDR1 and CDR2 sequences are DFQATT and SNEGSKA (reference sequence). The CDR3 is 17 residues long. V lost 0 bases and J lost 6; bases outside the gene matches: 10. The CDR3 protein is CSARDLATSGGAGEQYF. The CDR3 coding sequence is TGCAGTGCTAGAGATCTCGCGACTAGCGGGGGGGCAGGCGAGCAGTACTTC.

This clonotype was recorded a few times. The chain joins TRBV11-3 to TRBJ2-7; D possibly uses TRBD1 or TRBD2 (5 bases each). Trimming removed 5 bases at V and 3 bases at J, with 11 bases between. The germline gives CDR1 SGHNT, CDR2 YENEEA. The CDR3 covers 13 residues. The DNA for the CDR3 is TGTGCCAGCAGCGCCCGGGACGACTACGAGCAGTACTTC. This encodes CASSARDDYEQYF. Full variable domain (outside the CDR3, taken from reference TRBV11-3 and TRBJ2-7): EAGVVQSPRYKIIEKKQPVAFWCNPISGHNTLYWYLQNLGQGPELLIRYENEEAVDDSQLPKDRFSAERLKGVDSTLKIQPAELGDSAVYLCASSARDDYEQYFGPGTRLTVT.

Only a few counts were recorded for this clonotype. The chain links TRBV27 to TRBJ2-5; D may be TRBD2 (6 bases). Germline values: CDR1 MNHEY, CDR2 SMNVEV (reference sequence). This CDR3 comprises 15 residues. Trimming took off 5 bases at V and 5 bases at J, with 18 bases between the two ends. The CDR3 loop is CASSRDLLGGETQYF. CDR3 sequence (DNA): TGTGCCAGCAGTAGGGACCTTCTCGGAGGGGAGACCCAGTACTTC.

This clonotype appeared many times. The chain combines TRBV7-2 with TRBJ1-6; D uncertain. V was cut by 1 base and J by 6 bases, with 10 bases left in between. The CDR3 spans 15 residues. Per the germline V gene, CDR1 is SGHTA and CDR2 is FQGNSA. The CDR3 DNA sequence: TGTGCCAGCAGCTTAGTAGAAACAGCTAATTCACCCCTCCACTTT. The encoded protein is CASSLVETANSPLHF.

This clonotype came up many times. The chain uses TRBV20-1 and TRBJ2-3; the D gene is possibly TRBD1 (6 bases). CDR3 size: 17 residues. Germline V CDR1 and CDR2: DFQATT, SNEGSKA (reference sequence). V lost 1 base, J lost 1 base, and 18 bases lay in between. CDR3: CSARVPPSAGGTDTQYF. In DNA form, the CDR3 reads TGCAGTGCTAGAGTCCCTCCCTCGGCAGGGGGCACAGATACGCAGTATTTT.

This clonotype was detected a few times. J is TRBJ1-1 and V is TRBV30, with unresolved D. The CDR3 has 11 residues. Trimming pared 1 base from V and 5 bases from J, leaving 5 bases between. From germline, CDR1 is GTSNPN and CDR2 SVGIG (reference sequence). The CDR3 reads CAWSERTEAFF. As DNA, the CDR3 is TGTGCCTGGAGTGAGAGGACTGAAGCTTTCTTT.

This clonotype was detected many times. The chain carries TRBV12-3 or TRBV12-4 and TRBJ2-1; 10 nucleotides line up with TRBD2. V was clipped by 6 bases and J by 6 bases; unmatched bases: 2. There are 13 residues in the CDR3. The CDR3 nucleotides are TGTGCCAGCAGCTGGACTAGCGGCAATGAGCAGTTCTTC. Translating gives CASSWTSGNEQFF.

The rearrangement joins TRBV7-7 to TRBJ1-6; D gene uncertain. V was shortened by 1 base and J by 3 bases, with 10 bases between the two germline ends. This CDR3 is 16 amino acids long. The germline CDR1 and CDR2 sequences are SSHAT and FNYEAQ (reference sequence). The CDR3 DNA reads as TGTGCCAGCAGCTTAGAGAAGGGCTTCTATAATTCACCCCTCCACTTT. It translates to CASSLEKGFYNSPLHF.

This clonotype was seen many times. The chain couples TRBV2 to TRBJ2-7; the D gene is possibly TRBD1 (6 bases). Between the trimmed V and J ends, which lost 7 bases and 4 bases, there was a span of 20 bases. In germline, CDR1 is SNHLY, CDR2 FYNNEI. The CDR3 sequence is 15 residues long. CDR3: CASTYRQGMPYEQYF. The CDR3 nucleotides read TGTGCCAGCACTTATCGGCAGGGGATGCCTTACGAGCAGTACTTC.

This clonotype was seen only a few times. V gene TRBV6-1 combines with J gene TRBJ2-3; 9 bases are shared with TRBD2. Germline assignment: CDR1 MNHNS and CDR2 SASEGT. The CDR3 has 16 residues. With 6 bases clipped from V and 7 bases from J, the junction kept 14 bases outside the gene matches. CDR3 sequence: CASSPIKAGGRHTQYF. DNA for the CDR3: TGTGCCAGCAGCCCCATAAAAGCGGGGGGTCGTCATACGCAGTATTTT.

This clonotype has at least ten counts. V gene TRBV20-1 combines with J gene TRBJ2-5; TRBD1 agrees at 9 bases. V lost 1 base, J lost 1 base, and 7 bases stayed unmatched. This CDR3 spans 16 amino acids. Germline-derived CDR1 and CDR2 are DFQATT and SNEGSKA (reference sequence). CDR3 residues: CSARVLPGQGQETQYF. The CDR3 DNA sequence: TGCAGTGCTAGAGTTTTACCGGGACAGGGCCAAGAGACCCAGTACTTC.

The V gene is TRBV7-2, the J gene TRBJ2-7, with 7 nucleotides matching TRBD1. The trim removed 4 bases at V and 2 bases at J, leaving 11 bases unmatched. CDR3 length equals 16 residues. From germline, CDR1 is SGHTA and CDR2 FQGNSA. Here the CDR3 DNA reads TGTGCCAGCAGCTCAGGAGGTGGTCAGGGGGCCTACGAGCAGTACTTC. Its translation is CASSSGGGQGAYEQYF.

This clonotype was observed at least ten times. The J gene is TRBJ2-7, the V gene TRBV20-1, with D perhaps TRBD1 or TRBD2 (5 bases each). The CDR3 loop spans 13 amino acids. V shed 6 bases and J shed 2 bases, with 14 bases lying between them. Germline CDR1 and CDR2: DFQATT and SNEGSKA (reference sequence). The chain's CDR3 is CSAVGTETYEQYF. CDR3 coding DNA: TGCAGTGCGGTAGGGACGGAAACCTACGAGCAGTACTTC.

This clonotype has a handful of counts. J is TRBJ2-1 and V is TRBV20-1; 9 bases fit TRBD2. The J segment lost 4 bases and the V segment lost 1 base, leaving 14 bases of the junction unmatched. Germline lookup yields CDR1 DFQATT and CDR2 SNEGSKA (reference sequence). CDR3 length: 18 residues. The CDR3 sequence: CSARGRYTSGRRYNEQFF. The CDR3 DNA is TGCAGTGCTAGAGGCCGCTACACAAGCGGGAGGAGATACAATGAGCAGTTCTTC.

This clonotype has a handful of counts. The gene calls are TRBV10-3 and TRBJ1-6; tentatively, D is TRBD1 (6 bases). Germline V gene lookup returns CDR1 ENHRY and CDR2 SYGVKD. The CDR3 spans 10 residues. The CDR3 region is CFERGPPLHF. In DNA, the CDR3 is TGTTTCGAGCGGGGGCCACCCCTCCACTTT.

This clonotype was seen ten or more times. The CDR3 coding sequence is TGTGCCAGCAGCGGAGGGACTACCTACGAGCAGTACTTC. This codes for CASSGGTTYEQYF. The V call is TRBV7-2, the J call TRBJ2-7, with 7 bases fitting TRBD2. Unmatched junction bases numbered 3, after V lost 5 bases and J lost 2 bases. The CDR3 loop spans 13 amino acids. CDR1 and CDR2 from the germline V gene are SGHTA and FQGNSA. Full variable domain (rest looked up from reference TRBV7-2 and TRBJ2-7): GAGVSQSPSNKVTEKGKDVELRCDPISGHTALYWYRQSLGQGLEFLIYFQGNSAPDKSGLPSDRFSAERTGGSVSTLTIQRTQQEDSAVYLCASSGGTTYEQYFGPGTRLTVT.

The J gene is TRBJ2-6, the V gene TRBV4-3; D ambiguous. Trimming stripped 0 bases from V and 1 base from J, with 7 bases between. There are 16 residues in the CDR3. The germline CDR1 and CDR2 sequences are LGHNA and YSLEER. The CDR3 DNA reads as TGCGCCAGCAGCCAAGAGGTGGGATCTGGGGCCAACGTCCTGACTTTC. It encodes CASSQEVGSGANVLTF.

In this sample, this clonotype turned up a few times. The V and J genes are TRBV4-1 and TRBJ1-1, with D hard to call. The CDR3 is 17 residues long. V shed 0 bases and J shed 0 bases, with 14 bases lying between them. CDR1 is MGHRA and CDR2 is YSYEKL in the germline V gene. The CDR3 region has the DNA TGCGCCAGCAGCCAAGAAGGAAGCAGTCTCGTGAACACTGAAGCTTTCTTT. Translating gives CASSQEGSSLVNTEAFF.

The table lists this clonotype with many counts. The V call is TRBV29-1, the J call TRBJ2-5; TRBD2 is a possible D gene (6 bases). Trimming removed 0 bases from V and 5 bases from J, with 19 bases in between. Germline-derived CDR1 and CDR2 are SQVTM and ANQGSEA. This CDR3 has 16 amino acids. CDR3 DNA: TGCAGCGTTGAAGATAGGCAGCGGGTCCTTCGGGAGACCCAGTACTTC. Residues: CSVEDRQRVLRETQYF.

This clonotype was seen a few times. The V and J genes are TRBV2 and TRBJ2-1, with D perhaps being TRBD1 or TRBD2 (5 bases each). CDR1 is SNHLY and CDR2 is FYNNEI in the germline V gene. The germline V and J ends were trimmed by 3 bases and 8 bases, with 17 bases remaining between them. The CDR3 totals 15 residues. CDR3 sequence reads: CASSEGRPGLDEQFF. CDR3 DNA: TGTGCCAGCAGTGAGGGACGGCCGGGTCTTGATGAGCAGTTCTTC.

The chain couples TRBV6-5 to TRBJ1-5; D perhaps matches TRBD1 (5 bases). Trimming pared 4 bases from V and 7 bases from J, leaving 14 bases between. Looked up from germline, CDR1 is MNHEY and CDR2 is SVGAGI. The length of the CDR3 is 14 residues. This CDR3 is CASSSIPGSQPQHF. The CDR3 nucleotides read TGTGCCAGCAGTTCCATTCCAGGGAGCCAGCCCCAGCATTTT.

The gene calls are TRBV20-1 and TRBJ2-2; TRBD2 aligns across 12 bases. Losses at the gene ends were 0 bases for V and 0 bases for J; bases not matched to a gene: 5. CDR3 length equals 18 residues. CDR1 and CDR2 from the germline V gene are DFQATT and SNEGSKA (reference sequence). The CDR3 DNA reads as TGCAGTGCTAGAGAGCTAGCGGGGGGGAGCGCGAACACCGGGGAGCTGTTTTTT. Protein product: CSARELAGGSANTGELFF.

Here the CDR3 reads CSAPSGGVKSALHF. For the CDR3, the DNA is TGCAGTGCCCCGAGCGGGGGAGTTAAAAGTGCCCTCCACTTT. V gene TRBV20-1 combines with J gene TRBJ1-6, with a tentative D call TRBD1 (5 bases). Trimming removed 6 bases at V and 14 bases at J, with 23 bases between. Germline CDR1 DFQATT, CDR2 SNEGSKA (reference sequence). This CDR3 is 14 amino acids long.

This clonotype has ten or more counts. The CDR3 bases are TGTGCCAGCACCCCGGGCCTACAAGAAGGAAACACCATATATTTT. This codes for CASTPGLQEGNTIYF. This chain links TRBV12-3 or TRBV12-4 with TRBJ1-3; no clear D. Trimming removed 7 bases from V and 4 bases from J, with 17 bases in between. The CDR3 spans 15 residues.

V is TRBV14 and J is TRBJ2-1; TRBD2 matches at 7 bases. Looked up from germline, CDR1 is SGHDN and CDR2 is FVKESK. V was clipped by 0 bases and J by 11 bases; unmatched bases: 10. The CDR3 has 15 amino acids. CDR3 sequence: CASSQDGKREKQQFF. Here the CDR3 DNA reads TGTGCCAGCAGCCAAGACGGGAAGCGGGAAAAGCAGCAGTTCTTC.

This clonotype has more than one count but fewer than ten. The chain carries TRBV5-5 and TRBJ2-2; D possibly corresponds to TRBD1 (6 bases). The germline V and J ends were trimmed by 4 bases and 6 bases, with 19 bases remaining between them. The germline V gene encodes CDR1 SGHKS and CDR2 YYEKEE (reference sequence). The CDR3 runs 16 residues. In DNA, the CDR3 is TGTGCCAGCAGCGCCGTACCGACAGGCCCCTCCGGGGAGCTGTTTTTT. It is translated as CASSAVPTGPSGELFF.